The 16 T cell receptor beta chains listed next were all sequenced from one sample in a study of beta chain features in type 1 diabetes (dated by TCRdb to the late 2010s). The receptor library was made with the immunoSEQ multiplex PCR assay. The High Capacity cDNA Reverse Transcription Kit was used to reverse transcribe all of the isolated RNA, meaning that expressed TCRB transcripts were what got sequenced. TCRdb limited this immuneACCESS table to in-frame rearrangements with V and J called. A share of clones is missing; checked studies link under half to unresolved V genes, and the rest is unexplained. A total of 400,000 or so clones appear in this sample, around an eighth of them only once. Of the sample, 0.0095% to 0.011% is held by the ten largest clones. Broader findings and caveats from the paper: Type 1 diabetes patients showed a moderate but significant shortening of TCRB CDR3 length in all four CD4+ subsets.

Their target antigens are unknown. Specimen: naive CD4+ T cells from blood. The cell subset or site label here, explained by the study, means: true naive CD4+ T cells. Receptors were obtained from a woman between 18 and 30 years old with type 1 diabetes.

This clone turned up a few times. This sequence joins TRBV7-9 and TRBJ2-2, with 7 bases identical to TRBD1. V was pared by 4 bases and J by 2 bases, with 10 bases of the junction left unmatched. Germline lookup yields CDR1 SEHNR and CDR2 FQNEAQ (reference sequence). CDR3 length equals 17 residues. The CDR3 nucleotides are TGTGCCAGCAGCTCTTTTCCCGGGACAGAAAACACCGGGGAGCTGTTTTTT. It specifies CASSSFPGTENTGELFF.

This clone was counted only a few times. The genes are TRBV5-1 and TRBJ2-7, with D perhaps TRBD2 (5 bases). Germline V gene sequence: CDR1 SGHRS, CDR2 YFSETQ. V lost 7 bases and J lost 4, with 15 bases in between. The CDR3 is made up of 13 amino acids. The CDR3 sequence: CASATGLSYEQYF. The CDR3 coding sequence is TGCGCCAGCGCGACGGGGTTAAGTTACGAGCAGTACTTC. The full variable domain, its missing parts supplied by reference TRBV5-1 and TRBJ2-7, is KAGVTQTPRYLIKTRGQQVTLSCSPISGHRSVSWYQQTPGQGLQFLFEYFSETQRNKGNFPGRFSGRQFSNSRSEMNVSTLELGDSALYLCASATGLSYEQYFGPGTRLTVT.

This chain joins TRBV29-1 and TRBJ2-1, with D unclear. Germline values: CDR1 SQVTM, CDR2 ANQGSEA. V was shortened by 6 bases and J by 3 bases, with 15 bases between the two germline ends. This CDR3 contains 14 residues. The CDR3 region has the DNA TGCAGCGTCTGCAAGCTCTCGGGCTACAATGAGCAGTTCTTC. Its translation: CSVCKLSGYNEQFF.

This chain joins TRBV11-2 and TRBJ2-5; 8 nucleotides line up with TRBD1. This CDR3 is 14 amino acids long. Germline-derived CDR1 and CDR2 are SGHAT and FQNNGV. V dropped 5 bases and J dropped 4; count of bases not matched to a gene: 6. CDR3 bases: TGTGCCAGCAGCCCGAGGCAGGGGGCAGAGACCCAGTACTTC. This encodes CASSPRQGAETQYF. The complete variable domain, with remaining parts taken from reference TRBV11-2 and TRBJ2-5, reads EAGVAQSPRYKIIEKRQSVAFWCNPISGHATLYWYQQILGQGPKLLIQFQNNGVVDDSQLPKDRFSAERLKGVDSTLKIQPAKLEDSAVYLCASSPRQGAETQYFGPGTRLLVL.

The V gene is TRBV10-3, the J gene TRBJ1-3; D is uncertain. CDR1 is ENHRY, CDR2 SYGVKD, per germline. Trimming stripped 6 bases from V and 2 bases from J, with 8 bases between. This CDR3 has 13 residues. The CDR3 nucleotides are TGTGCCATCAGCGGTTACGCTGGAAACACCATATATTTT. Translating it yields CAISGYAGNTIYF.

This clone occurred a few times. The V and J genes are TRBV19 and TRBJ2-1; tentatively, D is TRBD2 (6 bases). Trimming shortened V by 5 bases and J by 0 bases, and 17 bases separated the two germline ends. This CDR3 is built from 17 residues. The V gene's germline CDR1 is LNHDA and CDR2 SQIVND (reference sequence). DNA of the CDR3: TGTGCCAGTAGTCCAAATCGCGGGGAAAGCTCCTACAATGAGCAGTTCTTC. It yields the protein CASSPNRGESSYNEQFF.

The chain uses TRBV7-9 and TRBJ2-1; TRBD2 agrees at 10 bases. The CDR3 is 17 amino acids. The germline V gene encodes CDR1 SEHNR and CDR2 FQNEAQ (reference sequence). J was trimmed by 0 bases and V by 3 bases; bases with no gene match: 5. The CDR3 spells CASSFSGTSDSYNEQFF. The CDR3, as DNA: TGTGCCAGCAGCTTTTCCGGGACTAGCGACTCCTACAATGAGCAGTTCTTC.

In this sample, this clone turned up a few times. The chain joins TRBV13 to TRBJ2-7; TRBD2 matches 8 bases. The germline V gene encodes CDR1 PRHDT and CDR2 FYEKMQ (reference sequence). The CDR3 has 14 amino acids. The junction had 8 bases not matched to a gene; V was cut back by 6 bases and J by 4 bases. The CDR3 bases are TGTGCCAGCAGACCCGGGAGGGGGTCTTACGAGCAGTACTTC. Encoded protein: CASRPGRGSYEQYF.

This clone was seen only a few times. The chain joins TRBV5-1 to TRBJ2-7; D is perhaps TRBD1 (5 bases). Per germline, CDR1 SGHRS and CDR2 YFSETQ. The CDR3 sequence is 12 residues long. V shed 3 bases and J shed 5 bases, with 9 bases lying between them. CDR3 sequence (DNA): TGCGCCAGCAGCTCCTCAGGGAACGAGCAGTACTTC. Its translation: CASSSSGNEQYF.

The sample holds a few counts of this clone. The V and J genes are TRBV4-3 and TRBJ1-5, with D possibly TRBD1 on 5 matching bases. Deletions cut 2 bases from V and 2 bases from J, with 7 bases between. In germline, CDR1 is LGHNA, CDR2 YSLEER. CDR3 length: 14 amino acids. The CDR3 here is CASSQQQGNQPQHF. Written as DNA, the CDR3 is TGCGCCAGCAGCCAACAACAGGGCAATCAGCCCCAGCATTTT.

There are a few counts of this clone. The rearrangement joins TRBV18 to TRBJ2-2; D uncertain. CDR3 size: 13 residues. Germline CDR1 reads KGHSH; CDR2 reads LQKENI. The ends were cut back, 3 bases at V and 5 bases at J, with 7 bases in the middle. In DNA, the CDR3 is TGTGCCAGCTCACCTGCAGAAACCGGGGAGCTGTTTTTT. Translated: CASSPAETGELFF.

The V and J genes are TRBV18 and TRBJ1-2; tentative D call: TRBD1 (6 bases). CDR1 is KGHSH and CDR2 is LQKENI in the germline V gene. The CDR3 runs to 15 residues. V was clipped by 4 bases and J by 0 bases, with 12 bases between them. CDR3 sequence: CASSQTGPPNYGYTF. DNA of the CDR3: TGTGCCAGCTCACAGACAGGACCGCCTAACTATGGCTACACCTTC.

This clone has only a few counts. V gene TRBV2 combines with J gene TRBJ2-2, with a tentative D call TRBD2 (6 bases). The germline CDR1 and CDR2 sequences are SNHLY and FYNNEI. Trimming pared 6 bases from V and 4 bases from J, leaving 6 bases between. There are 12 residues in the CDR3. This chain's CDR3 is CASSGGTGELFF. DNA of the CDR3: TGTGCCAGCAGCGGGGGCACCGGGGAGCTGTTTTTT.

This chain joins TRBV11-2 and TRBJ2-5; weak D call: TRBD1 (5 bases). Germline assignment: CDR1 SGHAT and CDR2 FQNNGV. The length of the CDR3 is 13 residues. The V gene lost 3 bases and the J gene lost 2 bases, with 7 bases spanning the gap. The CDR3, as DNA: TGTGCCAGCAGCTTTTCAGGGCAAGAGACCCAGTACTTC. This translates into CASSFSGQETQYF.

V is TRBV21-1 and J is TRBJ2-6; TRBD1 was called by the table and not checked on the DNA. TRBV21-1 is annotated as a pseudogene. The CDR3 is made up of 14 amino acids. CDR3 DNA: TGTGCCAGCAGCTCTTACGCAGAGGCCAACGTCCTGACTTTC. This codes for CASSSYAEANVLTF.

This clone has a handful of counts. The CDR3 nucleotides read TGTGCCAGCAGCTTCAGGGGGCGCGGGGGCCCTCAAGAGACCCAGTACTTC. It encodes CASSFRGRGGPQETQYF. This chain connects TRBV11-2 to TRBJ2-5, with TRBD1 as a possible D gene (8 bases). Deletions cut 3 bases from V and 2 bases from J, with 19 bases between. The CDR3 runs 17 residues. Germline V lookup: CDR1 SGHAT, CDR2 FQNNGV.